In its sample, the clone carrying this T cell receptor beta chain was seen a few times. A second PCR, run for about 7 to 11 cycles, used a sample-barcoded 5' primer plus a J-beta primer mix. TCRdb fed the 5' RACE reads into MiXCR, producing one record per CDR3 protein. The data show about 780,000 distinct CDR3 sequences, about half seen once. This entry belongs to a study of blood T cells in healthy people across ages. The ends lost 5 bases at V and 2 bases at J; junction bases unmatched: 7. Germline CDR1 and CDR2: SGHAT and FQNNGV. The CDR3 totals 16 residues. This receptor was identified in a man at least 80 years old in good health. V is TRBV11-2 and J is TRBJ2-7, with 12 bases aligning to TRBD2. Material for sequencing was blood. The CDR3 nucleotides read TGTGCCAGCAGCGTTCCCCGGACTAGCGGGGCCTACGAGCAGTACTTC. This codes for CASSVPRTSGAYEQYF.